Below are 18 T cell receptor beta chains sequenced from a single sample in a study of shared clonotypes between healthy human individuals. Sequencing used immunoSEQ multiplex PCR; TCRdb keeps in-frame clones, though not all of them. The top ten hold about 13% of the sample, which has some 530,000 clones, 81% seen once. The sample was PBMCs. The receptors come from a woman aged 40 to 50 in good health. Some clones in this sample may be carry-over from other donors' samples.

Comment on this clone: Other DNA variants within this sample encode the same CDR3. The rearrangement joins TRBV18 to TRBJ2-3; D not resolved. The CDR3 spans 13 residues. V lost 3 bases and J 2 bases, leaving 6 bases between the germline ends. Germline CDR1 KGHSH, CDR2 LQKENI. DNA for the CDR3: TGTGCCAGCTCACCTCCGTCCACAGATACGCAGTATTTT. Its protein product is CASSPPSTDTQYF.

The chain carries TRBV10-2 and TRBJ2-7, with D perhaps TRBD2 (5 bases). The germline V gene encodes CDR1 WSHSY and CDR2 SAAADI. This CDR3 is built from 13 residues. Trimming pared 7 bases from V and 0 bases from J, leaving 10 bases between. The CDR3 DNA is TGCGCCAGCATGGGTGAGGGCTCCTACGAGCAGTACTTC. Amino acids: CASMGEGSYEQYF.

The table lists this clone with a few counts. V gene TRBV4-2 combines with J gene TRBJ2-7; D not resolved. The length of the CDR3 is 14 residues. V shed 0 bases and J shed 6 bases, with 12 bases lying between them. Germline assignment: CDR1 LGHNA and CDR2 YNFKEQ. The CDR3 DNA reads as TGTGCCAGCAGCCAAGACCCCCACACGGGCGAGCAGTACTTC. Protein product: CASSQDPHTGEQYF.

This clone was counted many times. The identical CDR3 is also encoded by other nucleotide sequences in the sample. The chain combines TRBV6-6 with TRBJ2-1; D unresolved. Germline values: CDR1 MNHNY, CDR2 SVGAGI (reference sequence). This CDR3 spans 12 amino acids. Trimming removed 8 bases from V and 6 bases from J, with 11 bases in between. The DNA for the CDR3 is TGTGCCAGCGGAGCGAACCCCAATGAGCAGTTCTTC. It codes for CASGANPNEQFF.

The chain carries TRBV10-3 and TRBJ2-5, with 14 bases that match TRBD2. The CDR3 spans 13 residues. After removal of 11 bases from V and 4 bases from J, the junction contained 3 bases not matched to a gene. CDR1 and CDR2 from the germline V gene are ENHRY and SYGVKD. This CDR3 is CAVGLAGGETQYF. In DNA, the CDR3 is TGTGCCGTAGGACTAGCGGGAGGAGAGACCCAGTACTTC.

J is TRBJ2-3 and V is TRBV30, with a tentative D call TRBD2 (5 bases). V lost 0 bases to trimming and J lost 3 bases, with 7 bases between them. The CDR3 loop spans 13 amino acids. Germline assignment: CDR1 GTSNPN and CDR2 SVGIG (reference sequence). CDR3 sequence: CAWSVPGTDTQYF. The CDR3 nucleotides read TGTGCCTGGAGTGTACCGGGGACAGATACGCAGTATTTT.

In the case of this clone: This is likely an artifact of a read error, given a far larger clone one base away. V is TRBV4-2 and J is TRBJ2-2; possibly TRBD2 for D (6 bases). This CDR3 is built from 18 residues. Germline values: CDR1 LGHNA, CDR2 YNFKEQ. The CDR3 reads CTSSQDWERTAGSGELFF. DNA for the CDR3: TGTACCAGCAGCCAAGATTGGGAGCGGACGGCCGGGAGCGGGGAGCTGTTTTTT.

V gene TRBV6-5 combines with J gene TRBJ2-3, with D maybe TRBD2 (6 bases). The CDR3 runs to 14 residues. The V gene's germline CDR1 is MNHEY and CDR2 SVGAGI. Trimming pared 6 bases from V and 2 bases from J, leaving 12 bases between. In nucleotides, the CDR3 is TGTGCCAGCAGACTAGCCGGGGTCACAGATACGCAGTATTTT. This codes for CASRLAGVTDTQYF.

The DNA for the CDR3 is TGCGCCAGCAGCCCGGACCTCTATGGCTACACCTTC. It specifies CASSPDLYGYTF. V is TRBV5-1 and J is TRBJ1-2, with D uncertain. Looked up from germline, CDR1 is SGHRS and CDR2 is YFSETQ. Between the trimmed V and J ends, which lost 4 bases and 4 bases, there was a span of 8 bases. This CDR3 region has 12 residues. Based on the CDR3 plus reference TRBV5-1 and TRBJ1-2, the full variable domain is KAGVTQTPRYLIKTRGQQVTLSCSPISGHRSVSWYQQTPGQGLQFLFEYFSETQRNKGNFPGRFSGRQFSNSRSEMNVSTLELGDSALYLCASSPDLYGYTFGSGTRLTVV.

The chain links TRBV11-2 to TRBJ2-2; unclear D gene. Germline V gene sequence: CDR1 SGHAT, CDR2 FQNNGV. Trimming shortened V by 5 bases and J by 4 bases, and 17 bases separated the two germline ends. The CDR3 runs to 16 residues. CDR3 in DNA: TGTGCCAGCAGCCCCAAGATTACACGAGGCACCGGGGAGCTGTTTTTT. Translated, it gives CASSPKITRGTGELFF. The whole variable domain, filled in from reference TRBV11-2 and TRBJ2-2, reads EAGVAQSPRYKIIEKRQSVAFWCNPISGHATLYWYQQILGQGPKLLIQFQNNGVVDDSQLPKDRFSAERLKGVDSTLKIQPAKLEDSAVYLCASSPKITRGTGELFFGEGSRLTVL.

The rearrangement uses TRBV30 and TRBJ2-3; the D gene is possibly TRBD1 (5 bases). V dropped 2 bases and J dropped 7 bases, with 16 bases sitting between them. CDR1 and CDR2 (germline): GTSNPN, SVGIG (reference sequence). The CDR3 sequence is 14 residues long. The CDR3 DNA sequence: TGTGCCTGGAGTAGCGACAGACCTCAGAATACGCAGTATTTT. The encoded protein is CAWSSDRPQNTQYF.

The rearrangement uses TRBV28 and TRBJ2-7; 7 nucleotides align to TRBD2. The CDR3 is 16 residues long. Per germline, CDR1 MDHEN and CDR2 SYDVKM. Trimming removed 0 bases from V and 4 bases from J; junction bases left unmatched: 9. The CDR3 sequence: CASSLWVPSGGYEQYF. CDR3 in DNA: TGTGCCAGCAGTTTATGGGTGCCTAGCGGAGGTTACGAGCAGTACTTC.

This chain uses TRBV6-1 with TRBJ2-7; D ambiguous. Trimming left V 6 bases short and J 7 bases short, with 4 bases between. CDR3 length: 9 residues. Looked up from germline, CDR1 is MNHNS and CDR2 is SASEGT. In nucleotides, the CDR3 is TGTGCCAGCAGCCCTGAGCAGTACTTC. Translated, it gives CASSPEQYF.

This clone appeared a single time. With only one base between it and a far larger clone, this is likely a read error. This sample also contains other DNA sequences that code for the same CDR3. J is TRBJ2-7 and V is TRBV30, with D unresolved. The CDR3 sequence is 13 residues long. Germline V CDR1 and CDR2: GTSNPN, SVGIG (reference sequence). In nucleotides, the CDR3 is TGTGCCTGGAGTGTGTCCTTCGAAAGCGAGCAGTACTTT. As protein: CAWSVSFESEQYF.

The V call is TRBV7-2, the J call TRBJ2-7; TRBD2 matches at 12 bases. CDR1 and CDR2 from the germline V gene are SGHTA and FQGNSA. V shed 5 bases, J shed 13 bases, and the junction held 15 bases outside the gene matches. The length of the CDR3 is 15 residues. In nucleotides, the CDR3 is TGTGCCAGCAGCCTGAGGACTAGCGGGACGATCCCACCTTACTTC. Amino acid sequence: CASSLRTSGTIPPYF.

CDR3 loop: CASSPGLAGGPNTGELFF. CDR3 sequence (DNA): TGTGCCAGCTCACCCGGACTAGCGGGAGGACCGAACACCGGGGAGCTGTTTTTT. The chain joins TRBV18 to TRBJ2-2; 14 positions agree with TRBD2. V gave up 3 bases and J gave up 0 bases; unmatched junction bases: 3. This CDR3 region has 18 residues. CDR1 and CDR2 (germline): KGHSH, LQKENI.

The V call is TRBV11-2, the J call TRBJ2-7; D may match TRBD1 or TRBD2 (5 bases each). Trimming took off 5 bases at V and 2 bases at J, with 16 bases between the two ends. Germline V gene data show CDR1 as SGHAT and CDR2 as FQNNGV. The CDR3 is made up of 15 amino acids. CDR3 bases: TGTGCCAGCAGCCCCGGGACGGCCGCTACCTACGAGCAGTACTTC. Amino acid sequence: CASSPGTAATYEQYF.

The table lists this clone with a count of one. The chain recombines TRBV19 with TRBJ2-2; the D gene is possibly TRBD2 (6 bases). The V gene's germline CDR1 is LNHDA and CDR2 SQIVND (reference sequence). The CDR3 spans 14 residues. V was cut by 5 bases and J by 7 bases, with 14 bases left in between. The CDR3 is CASSPGVGGGELFF. The CDR3 DNA is TGTGCCAGTAGTCCGGGGGTAGGAGGCGGGGAGCTGTTTTTT.